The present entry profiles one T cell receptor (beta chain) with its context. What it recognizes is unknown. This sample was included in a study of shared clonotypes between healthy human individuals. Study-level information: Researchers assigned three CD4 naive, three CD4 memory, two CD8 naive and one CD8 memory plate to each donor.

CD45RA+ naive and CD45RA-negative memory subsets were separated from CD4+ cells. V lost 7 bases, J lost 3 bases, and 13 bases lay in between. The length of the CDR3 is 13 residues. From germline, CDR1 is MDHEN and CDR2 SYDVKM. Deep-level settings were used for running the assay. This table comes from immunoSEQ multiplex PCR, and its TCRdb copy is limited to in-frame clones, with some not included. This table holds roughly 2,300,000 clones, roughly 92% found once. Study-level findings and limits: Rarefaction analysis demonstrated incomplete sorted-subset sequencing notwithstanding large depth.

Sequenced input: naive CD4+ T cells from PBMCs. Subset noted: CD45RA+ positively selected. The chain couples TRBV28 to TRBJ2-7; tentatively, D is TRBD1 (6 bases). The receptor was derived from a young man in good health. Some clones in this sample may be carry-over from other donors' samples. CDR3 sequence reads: CASTAGAYYEQYF. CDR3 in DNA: TGTGCCAGCACCGCAGGGGCTTACTACGAGCAGTACTTC.